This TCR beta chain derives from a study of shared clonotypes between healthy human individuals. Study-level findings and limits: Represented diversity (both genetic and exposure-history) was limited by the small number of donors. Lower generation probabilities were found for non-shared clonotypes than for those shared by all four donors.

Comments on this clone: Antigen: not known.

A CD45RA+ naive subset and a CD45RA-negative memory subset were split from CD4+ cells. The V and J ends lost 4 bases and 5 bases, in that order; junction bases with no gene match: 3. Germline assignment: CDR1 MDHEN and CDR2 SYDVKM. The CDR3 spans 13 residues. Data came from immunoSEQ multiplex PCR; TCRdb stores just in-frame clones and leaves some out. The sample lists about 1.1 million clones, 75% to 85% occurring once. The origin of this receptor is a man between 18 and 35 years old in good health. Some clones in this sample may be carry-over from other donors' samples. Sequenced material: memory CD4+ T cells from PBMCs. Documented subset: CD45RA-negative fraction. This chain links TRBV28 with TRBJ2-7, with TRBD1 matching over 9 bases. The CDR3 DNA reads TGTGCCAGCAGTTGGACAGGGGTTAACGAGCAGTACTTC. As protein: CASSWTGVNEQYF.